Listed here are 11 T cell receptor beta chains from one sample, sequenced in a study of early T cells in non-severe SARS-CoV-2 infection. From the 5' RACE reads, TCRdb called clonotypes with MiXCR, one entry per CDR3 protein. The sample includes some 77,000 distinct CDR3 sequences, 9.5% to 15% seen only once; the top ten take 0.95% to 1.3%. The specimen sequenced was whole blood. These TCRs come from an adult who was a healthcare worker with PCR-confirmed SARS-CoV-2 infection or an uninfected control (not recorded which).

This clonotype was seen at least ten times. The V gene is TRBV28, the J gene TRBJ1-4, with D tentatively TRBD1 (5 bases). Trimming removed 7 bases at V and 7 bases at J, with 16 bases between. Germline values: CDR1 MDHEN, CDR2 SYDVKM. The length of the CDR3 is 14 residues. The CDR3 loop reads CASTSRRGGEKLFF. The CDR3 coding sequence is TGTGCCAGCACCTCGAGAAGGGGAGGTGAAAAACTGTTTTTT. The full variable domain, with the rest looked up from reference TRBV28 and TRBJ1-4, is DVKVTQSSRYLVKRTGEKVFLECVQDMDHENMFWYRQDPGLGLRLIYFSYDVKMKEKGDIPEGYSVSREKKERFSLILESASTNQTSMYLCASTSRRGGEKLFFGSGTQLSVL.

In its sample, this clonotype was seen many times. The V and J genes are TRBV4-3 and TRBJ2-3; 9 bases fit TRBD2. Germline V lookup: CDR1 LGHNA, CDR2 YSLEER. There are 16 residues in the CDR3. Unmatched junction bases numbered 9, after V lost 0 bases and J lost 8 bases. CDR3 sequence reads: CASSQDGGRARGTQYF. CDR3 nucleotides: TGCGCCAGCAGCCAAGACGGCGGGAGGGCCAGGGGTACGCAGTATTTT.

This clonotype was seen many times. This chain links TRBV11-2 with TRBJ2-7; 14 nucleotides align to TRBD2. Trimming removed 5 bases from V and 9 bases from J; junction bases left unmatched: 12. Germline CDR1 SGHAT, CDR2 FQNNGV. The CDR3 runs 16 residues. CDR3 amino acids: CASSRGGTSGSSGQYF. The CDR3 DNA reads as TGTGCCAGCAGCCGCGGCGGGACTAGCGGGAGCAGCGGGCAGTACTTC. The complete variable domain, with remaining parts taken from reference TRBV11-2 and TRBJ2-7, reads EAGVAQSPRYKIIEKRQSVAFWCNPISGHATLYWYQQILGQGPKLLIQFQNNGVVDDSQLPKDRFSAERLKGVDSTLKIQPAKLEDSAVYLCASSRGGTSGSSGQYFGPGTRLTVT.

This clonotype was recorded a few times. The V and J genes are TRBV28 and TRBJ2-1, with D perhaps TRBD1 (6 bases). Germline V lookup: CDR1 MDHEN, CDR2 SYDVKM. V was cut by 2 bases and J by 1 base, with 15 bases left in between. The CDR3 is made up of 17 amino acids. CDR3 in DNA: TGTGCCAGCAGTTTACCCGCTACAGGGCTTTCCTACAATGAGCAGTTCTTC. Translation: CASSLPATGLSYNEQFF.

The CDR3 loop is CASSLPHFRGSNQPQHF. In DNA form, the CDR3 reads TGTGCCAGCAGTTTGCCCCATTTCAGGGGTAGCAATCAGCCCCAGCATTTT. The J gene is TRBJ1-5, the V gene TRBV6-2 or TRBV6-3, with a weak D call TRBD1 (6 bases). The CDR3 sequence is 17 residues long. Trimming shortened V by 4 bases and J by 0 bases, and 16 bases separated the two germline ends. Germline CDR1 is MNHEY and CDR2 is SVGEGT.

The sample holds a few counts of this clonotype. This sequence joins TRBV29-1 and TRBJ2-1; D not certain. CDR1 and CDR2 from the germline V gene are SQVTM and ANQGSEA. The CDR3 loop spans 15 amino acids. Trimming took 5 bases from V and 6 from J, leaving 20 bases between them. CDR3 bases: TGCAGCGTTCTCCACCCTGGCGGATCAAGCAATGAGCAGTTCTTC. Translating gives CSVLHPGGSSNEQFF.

The chain recombines TRBV28 with TRBJ1-5; 7 bases align to TRBD1. This CDR3 has 18 amino acids. V lost 6 bases, J lost 3 bases, and 17 bases stayed unmatched. The germline V gene has CDR1 MDHEN and CDR2 SYDVKM. CDR3 nucleotides: TGTGCCAGCAGAATACAGGGGCGCTTCGGCCCCTTCAATCAGCCCCAGCATTTT. Amino acids: CASRIQGRFGPFNQPQHF.

This clonotype has a count of ten or more. The V call is TRBV20-1, the J call TRBJ2-1, with 7 bases identical to TRBD1. J gave up 3 bases and V 2 bases, and 10 bases lay outside the gene matches. Germline CDR1 reads DFQATT; CDR2 reads SNEGSKA (reference sequence). The CDR3 has 16 residues. CDR3 in DNA: TGCAGTGCTAGACCTATTACAGGGGCCTACTACAATGAGCAGTTCTTC. Its translation: CSARPITGAYYNEQFF.

This clonotype was counted between two and nine times. This chain uses TRBV29-1 with TRBJ1-1, with D hard to call. V shed 7 bases and J shed 6 bases, with 12 bases lying between them. In germline, CDR1 is SQVTM, CDR2 ANQGSEA. This CDR3 is built from 11 residues. The CDR3 spells CSGKLGPEAFF. Here the CDR3 DNA reads TGCAGCGGGAAACTTGGACCTGAAGCTTTCTTT.

This clonotype was observed many times. This chain links TRBV7-6 with TRBJ2-1; possible D gene TRBD1, 5 bases. The length of the CDR3 is 13 residues. V was clipped by 0 bases and J by 7 bases, with 7 bases between them. Germline CDR1 reads SGHVS; CDR2 reads FNYEAQ. The CDR3 loop is CASSLAGRNEQFF. The CDR3 DNA sequence: TGTGCCAGCAGCTTAGCGGGGCGGAATGAGCAGTTCTTC.

The chain uses TRBV7-6 and TRBJ2-3; the match to TRBD2 covers 15 bases. Germline trimming cut 5 bases from V and 8 bases from J; bases unmatched to any gene: 2. The CDR3 loop spans 14 amino acids. CDR1 and CDR2 from the germline V gene are SGHVS and FNYEAQ. In nucleotides, the CDR3 is TGTGCCAGCAGCAGGGGACTAGCGGGGGGTACGCAGTATTTT. Protein product: CASSRGLAGGTQYF.